These 16 T cell receptor beta chains were sequenced from one sample in a study of blood T cell repertoires in COVID-19. TCRdb's copy holds only in-frame clones and misses some; the assay was immunoSEQ multiplex PCR. The sample includes 300,000 to 350,000 clones, roughly 90% of them seen just once. The specimen sequenced was PBMCs or T cells enriched from blood (not recorded which). These receptors were obtained from a woman aged 25-40 years who had been exposed to COVID-19.

The J gene is TRBJ2-1, the V gene TRBV5-1, with 8 bases identical to TRBD1. This CDR3 has 15 amino acids. The V segment lost 4 bases and the J segment 4 bases; nucleotides outside the gene matches: 7. Germline assignment: CDR1 SGHRS and CDR2 YFSETQ. CDR3 bases: TGCGCCAGCAGCACCGGGACAGGCTCGTACAATGAGCAGTTCTTC. This translates into CASSTGTGSYNEQFF.

V usage is TRBV2 and J usage is TRBJ1-2, with a possible D match to TRBD1 (6 bases). The length of the CDR3 is 13 residues. The V gene's germline CDR1 is SNHLY and CDR2 FYNNEI. V was shortened by 6 bases and J by 6 bases, with 14 bases between the two germline ends. CDR3 residues: CASRVGRDNGYTF. In DNA form, the CDR3 reads TGTGCCAGCAGGGTAGGCAGGGACAATGGCTACACCTTC.

CDR3 nucleotides: TGTGCCAGTAGACCGGGACTAGCGACGGCCCAGTACTTC. This translates into CASRPGLATAQYF. The chain combines TRBV12-3 or TRBV12-4 with TRBJ2-5; 10 bases map to TRBD2. This CDR3 contains 13 residues. Trimming removed 9 bases from V and 9 bases from J; junction bases left unmatched: 10.

The rearrangement uses TRBV14 and TRBJ1-2; D is ambiguous. CDR1 and CDR2 (germline): SGHDN, FVKESK. There are 13 residues in the CDR3. V was trimmed by 3 bases and J by 8 bases, leaving 13 bases between them. CDR3 region: CASSHSGPGGYTF. The CDR3 nucleotides are TGTGCCAGCAGCCATTCTGGGCCTGGGGGCTACACCTTC.

CDR3 nucleotides: TGTGCCATCAGTGAGTCAGGGCAGGGTAATGGAGCTTTCTTT. Translated: CAISESGQGNGAFF. V usage is TRBV10-3 and J usage is TRBJ1-1; possibly TRBD1 for D (5 bases). This CDR3 contains 14 residues. V was cut by 0 bases and J by 10 bases, with 15 bases left in between. Germline assignment: CDR1 ENHRY and CDR2 SYGVKD.

The V gene is TRBV10-3, the J gene TRBJ2-2; 12 bases agree with TRBD2. This CDR3 has 17 residues. CDR1 is ENHRY and CDR2 is SYGVKD in the germline V gene. The ends lost 8 bases at V and 1 base at J; junction bases unmatched: 8. CDR3 loop: CAIGGTSGLLNTGELFF. Written as DNA, the CDR3 is TGTGCCATCGGAGGGACTAGCGGGCTTCTGAACACCGGGGAGCTGTTTTTT.

The gene calls are TRBV6-1 and TRBJ1-2; 9 nucleotides match TRBD1. This CDR3 has 19 amino acids. Germline loops: CDR1 MNHNS, CDR2 SASEGT. J was trimmed by 0 bases and V by 4 bases; bases with no gene match: 15. The CDR3 DNA follows: TGTGCCAGCAGTGCCGGGACAGGGATAAAGCAGGTCTCTAACTATGGCTACACCTTC. It specifies CASSAGTGIKQVSNYGYTF.

This chain links TRBV5-6 with TRBJ2-1, with D perhaps matching TRBD1 (6 bases). The CDR3 extends over 18 amino acids. Germline assignment: CDR1 SGHDT and CDR2 YYEEEE. Trimming left V 6 bases short and J 4 bases short, with 26 bases between. The CDR3 protein is CASTPNLGRGPIYNEQFF. The CDR3 nucleotides are TGTGCCAGCACTCCCAACTTAGGCAGGGGTCCTATTTACAATGAGCAGTTCTTC.

The V and J genes are TRBV10-3 and TRBJ2-2; 7 nucleotides agree with TRBD1. V trimming: 10 bases; J trimming: 6 bases; junction bases outside the gene matches: 8. The length of the CDR3 is 13 residues. CDR1 is ENHRY, CDR2 SYGVKD, per germline. The CDR3 coding sequence is TGTGCCAGTACAGGGGCCAGTTCCGGGGAGCTGTTTTTT. The encoded protein is CASTGASSGELFF.

The V and J genes are TRBV3-1 (or the pseudogene TRBV3-2) and TRBJ1-1, with TRBD1 as a possible D gene (6 bases). The CDR3 is 14 residues long. Trimming took off 0 bases at V and 6 bases at J, with 11 bases between the two ends. Germline lookup yields CDR1 LGHDT and CDR2 YNNKEL (reference sequence). The CDR3 DNA reads TGTGCCAGCAGCCAAGATACAGGGAGCGCTGAAGCTTTCTTT. This translates into CASSQDTGSAEAFF.

The chain links TRBV4-1 to TRBJ1-4; no clear D gene. Germline assignment: CDR1 MGHRA and CDR2 YSYEKL. V shed 1 base and J shed 0 bases, with 9 bases lying between them. The CDR3 runs 16 residues. This CDR3 is CASSQARFSTNEKLFF. In DNA form, the CDR3 reads TGCGCCAGCAGCCAAGCACGGTTCTCAACTAATGAAAAACTGTTTTTT.

The chain couples TRBV11-1 to TRBJ2-5; 7 bases align to TRBD1. Trimming cost V 3 bases and J 5 bases; bases outside gene matches: 6. The CDR3 is 14 amino acids. Per the germline V gene, CDR1 is SGHAT and CDR2 is FQDESV (reference sequence). The CDR3 DNA reads TGTGCCAGCAGCTTTAAGGGGGCCTTTGAGACCCAGTACTTC. Translated, it gives CASSFKGAFETQYF.

V usage is TRBV4-1 and J usage is TRBJ1-2, with D unresolved. This CDR3 is built from 15 residues. The V gene's germline CDR1 is MGHRA and CDR2 YSYEKL. Trimming removed 0 bases at V and 9 bases at J, with 17 bases between. The CDR3: CASSQDFLPLGSYTF. In DNA, the CDR3 is TGCGCCAGCAGCCAAGATTTTCTACCCCTAGGTAGCTACACCTTC.

The V and J genes are TRBV25-1 and TRBJ2-1, with D possibly being TRBD1 (5 bases). The CDR3 runs 14 residues. Germline V lookup: CDR1 MGHDK, CDR2 SYGVNS. V lost 3 bases to trimming and J lost 5 bases, with 11 bases between them. The CDR3 DNA reads TGTGCCAGCAGTGATGTGACAGAGCACAATGAGCAGTTCTTC. Protein: CASSDVTEHNEQFF. Full variable domain (outside the CDR3, taken from reference TRBV25-1 and TRBJ2-1): EADIYQTPRYLVIGTGKKITLECSQTMGHDKMYWYQQDPGMELHLIHYSYGVNSTEKGDLSSESTVSRIRTEHFPLTLESARPSHTSQYLCASSDVTEHNEQFFGPGTRLTVL.

This sequence joins TRBV4-1 and TRBJ2-7, with 9 bases matching TRBD2. Unmatched junction bases numbered 10, after V lost 4 bases and J lost 0 bases. Germline CDR1 reads MGHRA; CDR2 reads YSYEKL. CDR3 length: 17 amino acids. This CDR3 is CASSRTSGRISSYEQYF. CDR3 in DNA: TGCGCCAGCAGCCGTACTAGCGGGCGGATAAGCTCCTACGAGCAGTACTTC.

V and J are TRBV3-1 (or the pseudogene TRBV3-2) and TRBJ1-2; weak D call: TRBD1 (5 bases). Trimming took off 6 bases at V and 7 bases at J, with 15 bases between the two ends. CDR3 size: 13 residues. Per germline, CDR1 LGHDT and CDR2 YNNKEL (reference sequence). The CDR3 DNA is TGTGCCAGCAGACCCCGGGGGGGGAGTGGCTACACCTTC. Translating it yields CASRPRGGSGYTF.